The T cell receptor beta chain under discussion was sequenced for a study of control samples from healthy donors and cancer patients. Repertoires were generated with immunoSEQ multiplex PCR, while TCRdb's copy carries only in-frame clones and drops some. The sample yields 55,000 to 65,000 clones, over 75% seen once. The CDR3 length is 13 residues. V dropped 5 bases and J dropped 3 bases, with 11 bases sitting between them. Looked up from germline, CDR1 is SGHRS and CDR2 is YFSETQ. The sequenced material came from PBMCs. This chain connects TRBV5-1 to TRBJ1-1; D is unclear. This clonotype originated in a woman aged 60-75 years with lung cancer. The CDR3 DNA reads TGCGCCAGCAGGGGAGACTGGGACACTGAAGCTTTCTTT. Its protein is CASRGDWDTEAFF. Complete variable domain (other parts from reference TRBV5-1 and TRBJ1-1): KAGVTQTPRYLIKTRGQQVTLSCSPISGHRSVSWYQQTPGQGLQFLFEYFSETQRNKGNFPGRFSGRQFSNSRSEMNVSTLELGDSALYLCASRGDWDTEAFFGQGTRLTVV.